This T cell receptor beta chain was retrieved from a study of cytomegalovirus exposure and HLA in healthy donors. It was with 60 Vbeta and 13 Jbeta primers that the PCR ran. Measured with immunoSEQ multiplex PCR; TCRdb has only the in-frame clones, and not every one. The sample lists tens of thousands of clones; 75% to 90% were seen once. Germline V CDR1 and CDR2: KGHSH, LQKENI. V was pared by 4 bases and J by 7 bases, with 10 bases of the junction left unmatched. This CDR3 region has 14 residues. The receptor was isolated from a man younger than 30 in good health and CMV-seronegative. Sequencing was carried out using PBMCs. The genes are TRBV18 and TRBJ2-7; 7 positions agree with TRBD1. In DNA form, the CDR3 reads TGTGCCAGCTCACACTCACAGGGGTACATGGAGCAGTACTTC. It codes for CASSHSQGYMEQYF.